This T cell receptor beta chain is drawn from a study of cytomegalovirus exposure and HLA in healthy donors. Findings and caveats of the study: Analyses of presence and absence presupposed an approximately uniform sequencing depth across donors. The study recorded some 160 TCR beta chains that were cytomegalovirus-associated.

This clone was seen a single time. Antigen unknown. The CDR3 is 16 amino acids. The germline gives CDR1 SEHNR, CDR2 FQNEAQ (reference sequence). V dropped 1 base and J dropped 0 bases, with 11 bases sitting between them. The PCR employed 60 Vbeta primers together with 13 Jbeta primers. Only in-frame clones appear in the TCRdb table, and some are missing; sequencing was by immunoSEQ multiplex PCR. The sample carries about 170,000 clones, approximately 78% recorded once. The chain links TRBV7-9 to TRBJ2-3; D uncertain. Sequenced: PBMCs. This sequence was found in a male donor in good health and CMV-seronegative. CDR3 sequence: CASSLVLAGSTDTQYF. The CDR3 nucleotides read TGTGCCAGCAGCTTAGTTTTGGCAGGAAGCACAGATACGCAGTATTTT. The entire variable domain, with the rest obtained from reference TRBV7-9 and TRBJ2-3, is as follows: DTGVSQNPRHKITKRGQNVTFRCDPISEHNRLYWYRQTLGQGPEFLTYFQNEAQLEKSRLLSDRFSAERPKGSFSTLEIQRTEQGDSAMYLCASSLVLAGSTDTQYFGPGTRLTVL.